This TCR beta chain emerged from a study of OX40 agonist ivuxolimab in advanced cancers. Points from the study as a whole: Determination of antigen specificity was not performed for the expanded peripheral T cells.

Notes on this clone: Its antigen remains unknown.

CDR1 and CDR2 from the germline V gene are SGHTA and FQGNSA. The V segment lost 5 bases and the J segment 2 bases; nucleotides outside the gene matches: 2. The CDR3 sequence is 15 residues long. TCRdb's table, derived via immunoSEQ multiplex PCR, lists solely in-frame clones and lacks some. Of about 55,000 clones in the sample, 70% to 90% were seen once. The receptor was isolated from an adult with an advanced solid tumor such as melanoma, head and neck, liver or kidney cancer. V and J are TRBV7-2 and TRBJ2-7; the match to TRBD2 covers 14 bases. The sequenced sample was CD4+ or CD8+ T cells sorted from blood, obtained in a trial of the OX40 agonist ivuxolimab. CDR3 in amino acids: CASSMGLAGAYEQYF. The DNA for the CDR3 is TGTGCCAGCAGCATGGGACTAGCGGGAGCCTACGAGCAGTACTTC.